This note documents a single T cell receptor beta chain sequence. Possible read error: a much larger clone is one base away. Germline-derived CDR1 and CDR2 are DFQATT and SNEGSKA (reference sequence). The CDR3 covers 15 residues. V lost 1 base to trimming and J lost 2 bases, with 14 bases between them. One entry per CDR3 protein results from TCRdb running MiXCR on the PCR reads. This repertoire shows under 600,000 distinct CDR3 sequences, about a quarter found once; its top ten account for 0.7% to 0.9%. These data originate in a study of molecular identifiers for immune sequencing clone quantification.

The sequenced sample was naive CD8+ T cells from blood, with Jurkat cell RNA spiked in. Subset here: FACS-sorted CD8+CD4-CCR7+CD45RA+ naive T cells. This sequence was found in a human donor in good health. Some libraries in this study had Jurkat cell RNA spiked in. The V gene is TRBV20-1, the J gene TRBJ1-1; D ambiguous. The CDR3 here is CSARGENIINTEAFF. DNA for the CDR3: TGCAGTGCTAGAGGGGAAAACATCATAAACACTGAAGCTTTCTTT.